This TCR beta chain was recovered during a study of PD-1 blockade in classical Hodgkin lymphoma. Per germline, CDR1 LNHDA and CDR2 SQIVND (reference sequence). The CDR3 is 15 amino acids. V was trimmed by 6 bases and J by 5 bases, leaving 19 bases between them. TCRdb's table, derived via immunoSEQ multiplex PCR, lists solely in-frame clones and lacks some. The sample carries 20,000 to 30,000 clones, about 80% recorded once. All the patients suffered relapse after autologous stem cell transplantation, and brentuximab vedotin exposure differed. The sample was peripheral blood mononuclear cells (PBMCs), taken before the second cycle of nivolumab. The chain joins TRBV19 to TRBJ1-2, with D possibly being TRBD1 (6 bases). The sequence derives from a human donor with classical Hodgkin lymphoma. The CDR3 here is CASSRLPGAGYGYTF. Here the CDR3 DNA reads TGTGCCAGTAGCCGTCTACCAGGGGCCGGGTATGGCTACACCTTC.